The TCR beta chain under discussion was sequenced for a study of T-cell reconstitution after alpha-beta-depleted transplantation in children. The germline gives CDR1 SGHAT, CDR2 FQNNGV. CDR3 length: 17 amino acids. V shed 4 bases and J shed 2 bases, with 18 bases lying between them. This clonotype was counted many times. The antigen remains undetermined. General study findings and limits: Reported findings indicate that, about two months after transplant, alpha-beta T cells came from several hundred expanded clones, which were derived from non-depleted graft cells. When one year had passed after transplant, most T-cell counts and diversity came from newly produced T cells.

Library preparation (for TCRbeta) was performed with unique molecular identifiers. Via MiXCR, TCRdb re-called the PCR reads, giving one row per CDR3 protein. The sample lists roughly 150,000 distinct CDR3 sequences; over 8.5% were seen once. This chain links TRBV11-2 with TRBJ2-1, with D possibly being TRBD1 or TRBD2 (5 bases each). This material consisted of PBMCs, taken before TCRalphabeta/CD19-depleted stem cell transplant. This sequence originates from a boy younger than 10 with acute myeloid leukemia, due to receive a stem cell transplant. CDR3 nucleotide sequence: TGTGCCAGCAGCTCCTCTCGAGGGACGGGGACCTACAATGAGCAGTTCTTC. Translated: CASSSSRGTGTYNEQFF.